Listed below are T cell receptor beta chains from one sample, sequenced in a study of response to subunit inactivated influenza vaccine. TCRdb re-analysed the RT-PCR reads in MiXCR, keeping a single row per CDR3 protein. The table lists about 800,000 distinct CDR3 sequences, around 20% of them singletons. This sample comprised PBMCs from blood, obtained more than 4 days after vaccination. These receptors originate from a man between 50 and 59 years old who received an inactivated influenza vaccine. Each CDR3 is given with its conserved first and last residue. Each record gives: clone size, D gene, V gene, J gene, CDR3 DNA, CDR3 protein. D genes are given only for firm matches. Clone size appears in some rows only: once, few, many, or a class for an expanded clone.

NA,NA,TRBV12-3/TRBV12-4,TRBJ1-2,TGTGCCAGCAGTTCTCTCCGGGACGGTCACTATGGCTACACCTTC,CASSSLRDGHYGYTF
few,NA,TRBV12-3/TRBV12-4,TRBJ1-1,TGTGCCAGCAGTAAAAAGACAGGAACTGAAGCTTTCTTT,CASSKKTGTEAFF
NA,NA,TRBV28,TRBJ1-3,TGTGCCAGCAGTTACCAGTTGGCTGGAAACACCATATATTTT,CASSYQLAGNTIYF
once,NA,TRBV7-3,TRBJ2-5,TGTGCCAGCAGCCAAGGGGGAGTCGGGGAGACCCAGTACTTC,CASSQGGVGETQYF
NA,NA,TRBV12-3/TRBV12-4,TRBJ1-5,TGTGCCAGCAGCCAGGAGGGTTCGCTTCAGCCCCAGCATTTT,CASSQEGSLQPQHF
few,TRBD2,TRBV7-2,TRBJ2-4,TGTGCCAGCAGCTTAGTCGGGGGGGGTTCCGACAAAAACATTCAGTACTTC,CASSLVGGGSDKNIQYF
NA,TRBD2,TRBV12-3/TRBV12-4,TRBJ2-7,TGTGCCAGCAGTTTACGACTAGCGAGTTCCTACGAGCAGTACTTC,CASSLRLASSYEQYF
few,NA,TRBV29-1,TRBJ2-7,TGCAGCGTTAATCGGGGCTACGAGCAGTACTTC,CSVNRGYEQYF
many,NA,TRBV24-1,TRBJ2-1,TGTGCCACCAGTCTCGGGAATGAGCAGTTCTTC,CATSLGNEQFF
few,NA,TRBV7-2,TRBJ2-7,TGTGCCAGCAGCGACAGATTCTCCTACGAGCAGTACTTC,CASSDRFSYEQYF
NA,TRBD2,TRBV7-3,TRBJ2-1,TGTGCCAGAGGGCGGGAGGGGTTAAATGAGCAGTTCTTC,CARGREGLNEQFF
NA,NA,TRBV29-1,TRBJ2-1,TGCAGCGTTCTTGTCCTGAGCGGAATCGGGAATGAGCAGTTCTTC,CSVLVLSGIGNEQFF
NA,TRBD2,TRBV28,TRBJ2-2,TGTGCCAGCAGTTTCACTAGCGGGAGCCCCGGGGAGCTGTTTTTT,CASSFTSGSPGELFF
once,NA,TRBV7-2,TRBJ2-4,TGTGCCAGCAGCTTAGGAGGGGACCCAAAAAACATTCAGTACTTC,CASSLGGDPKNIQYF
NA,TRBD1,TRBV6-2/TRBV6-3,TRBJ2-7,TGTGCCACCACAAGGGTTGGGACAGCCTACGAGCAGTACTTC,CATTRVGTAYEQYF
NA,NA,TRBV7-2,TRBJ2-5,TGTGCCAGCAGCTTAGTGCGGAAAGAGACCCAGTACTTC,CASSLVRKETQYF
few,TRBD2,TRBV10-3,TRBJ2-1,TGTGCCATCAGTGAAAAGCGGGGGGGTCTGTACAATGAGCAGTTCTTC,CAISEKRGGLYNEQFF
NA,NA,TRBV20-1,TRBJ2-1,TGCAGTGCCTGGACTACGGGGGCGGGGCAGTTCTTC,CSAWTTGAGQFF
NA,TRBD1,TRBV6-4,TRBJ2-2,TGTGCCAGCAGAAGCGAGGGGGCGGCCGGGGAGCTGTTTTTT,CASRSEGAAGELFF
NA,TRBD1,TRBV6-1,TRBJ2-3,TGTGCCAGCAGAAACGACCCGGGACAGGGGGGGCCAGATACGCAGTATTTT,CASRNDPGQGGPDTQYF
few,TRBD2,TRBV6-2/TRBV6-3,TRBJ2-4,TGTGCCAGCACCTATCTGGGACTATCGGGTATTCAGTACTTC,CASTYLGLSGIQYF
NA,TRBD1,TRBV9,TRBJ1-4,TGTGCCAGCAGCGTGACCGCCCACAGGGGGCTGGAAAAACTGTTTTTT,CASSVTAHRGLEKLFF
NA,NA,TRBV7-2,TRBJ2-5,TGTGCCAGCAGCTTGGTGGGGCTAGCGATTCAAGAGACCCAGTACTTC,CASSLVGLAIQETQYF
NA,TRBD1,TRBV6-5,TRBJ2-1,TGTGCCAGCAGTTACCTAGTTGGACAGGGTTTGAGTGAGCAGTTCTTC,CASSYLVGQGLSEQFF
NA,NA,TRBV11-2,TRBJ2-5,TGTGCCAGCAGCTTATACGAGCTGAGGACCCAGTACTTC,CASSLYELRTQYF
many,NA,TRBV4-3,TRBJ1-1,TGCGCCAGCAGCCACGGGACGGACTGGGTGATCTTT,CASSHGTDWVIF
NA,NA,TRBV6-1,TRBJ2-1,TGTGCCAGCAGAGAATGGGGAGATGAGCAGTTCTTC,CASREWGDEQFF
NA,TRBD2,TRBV12-3/TRBV12-4,TRBJ2-3,TGTGCCAGCAGTACTAGCGGGGGTCCCTCTGATACGCAGTATTTT,CASSTSGGPSDTQYF
NA,TRBD1,TRBV2,TRBJ1-2,TGTGCCAGCAGTGCCCCTCCGACAGGGACGGGCTACACCTTC,CASSAPPTGTGYTF
NA,NA,TRBV10-1,TRBJ2-7,TGCGCCAGCAGTGGGACCGACGAAAAGAGCTCCTACGAGCAGTACTTC,CASSGTDEKSSYEQYF
NA,TRBD1,TRBV5-1,TRBJ2-3,TGCGCCAGCAGCAATCGACAGGGGGCCGCAGATACGCAGTATTTT,CASSNRQGAADTQYF
NA,TRBD2,TRBV4-2,TRBJ2-7,TGTGCCAGCGGCCTCGGGGGGACCTCCTACGAGCAGTACTTC,CASGLGGTSYEQYF
NA,NA,TRBV20-1,TRBJ1-1,TGCAGTGCCTATCAAACCGAGAACACTGAAGCTTTCTTT,CSAYQTENTEAFF
NA,NA,TRBV5-1,TRBJ2-5,TGCGCCAGCAGCTTGATTGGCCTAGCCTACCAAGAGACCCAGTACTTC,CASSLIGLAYQETQYF